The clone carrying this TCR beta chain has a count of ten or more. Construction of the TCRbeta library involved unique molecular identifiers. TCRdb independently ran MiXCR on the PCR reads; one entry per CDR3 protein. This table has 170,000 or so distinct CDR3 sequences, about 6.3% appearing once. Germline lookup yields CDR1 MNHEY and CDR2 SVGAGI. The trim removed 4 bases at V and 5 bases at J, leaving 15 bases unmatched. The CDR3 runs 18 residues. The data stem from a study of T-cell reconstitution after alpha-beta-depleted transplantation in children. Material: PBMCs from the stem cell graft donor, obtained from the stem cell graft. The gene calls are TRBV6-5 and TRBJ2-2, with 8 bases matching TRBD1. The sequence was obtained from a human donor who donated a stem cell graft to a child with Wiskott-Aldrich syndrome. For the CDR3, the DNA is TGTGCCAGCAGTTTTTTGACAGGGGAGTTCTCCCCAACCGGGGAGCTGTTTTTT. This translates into CASSFLTGEFSPTGELFF.